The next 2 T cell receptor beta chains were all read from a single sample in a study of blood T cell repertoires in COVID-19. Repertoires were generated with immunoSEQ multiplex PCR, while TCRdb's copy carries only in-frame clones and drops some. The sample lists roughly 160,000 clones; around nine tenths were seen once. Sequenced input: peripheral blood. The receptors were sampled from a woman between 65 and 79 years old with COVID-19, enrolled during active disease.

This clone was detected only once. The V and J genes are TRBV5-1 and TRBJ2-1; 13 bases agree with TRBD2. Germline V gene lookup returns CDR1 SGHRS and CDR2 YFSETQ. This CDR3 is built from 17 residues. J lost 4 bases, V lost 4 bases, and 8 bases had no gene match. CDR3 DNA: TGCGCCAGCAGCCAAACTAGCGGGGGGGCCCTATACAATGAGCAGTTCTTC. Translation gives CASSQTSGGALYNEQFF.

The genes are TRBV28 and TRBJ1-6; D unresolved. There are 11 residues in the CDR3. The V end lost 6 bases, the J end lost 8 bases, and 5 bases lay between the germline ends. From germline, CDR1 is MDHEN and CDR2 SYDVKM. Written as DNA, the CDR3 is TGTGCCAGCAGCAGGTATTCACCCCTCCACTTT. Translation: CASSRYSPLHF. The full variable domain, with the rest looked up from reference TRBV28 and TRBJ1-6, is DVKVTQSSRYLVKRTGEKVFLECVQDMDHENMFWYRQDPGLGLRLIYFSYDVKMKEKGDIPEGYSVSREKKERFSLILESASTNQTSMYLCASSRYSPLHFGNGTRLTVT.